These 5 T cell receptor beta chains were all obtained from the same sample, sequenced in a study of CD8 T cells in ankylosing spondylitis. Study results and caveats: Under 10 highly homologous variants formed a TCR beta motif that appeared characteristic of ankylosing spondylitis blood.

These TCRs' antigens remain unknown. TCRdb reanalysed the 5' RACE reads using MiXCR and keeps one entry per CDR3 protein. Among roughly 350,000 distinct CDR3 sequences listed, roughly 8% were seen once. Sequenced: blood, either unsorted or a sorted T cell fraction (not recorded which). These receptors were collected from a male donor with ankylosing spondylitis.

The gene calls are TRBV27 and TRBJ2-1, with TRBD2 identical over 9 bases. The germline CDR1 and CDR2 sequences are MNHEY and SMNVEV (reference sequence). J lost 7 bases, V lost 6 bases, and 4 bases had no gene match. This CDR3 contains 13 residues. As DNA, the CDR3 is TGTGCCAGCAGGCGGGAGGGCCTAAATGAGCAGTTCTTC. Translation: CASRREGLNEQFF.

In this sample, this clonotype turned up once. The chain recombines TRBV5-1 with TRBJ1-4; no clear D gene. This CDR3 spans 15 amino acids. V shed 2 bases and J shed 3 bases, with 11 bases lying between them. In germline, CDR1 is SGHRS, CDR2 YFSETQ. The CDR3 bases are TGCGCCAGCAGCTTCGAATGGGCACCTAATGAAAAACTGTTTTTT. Its translation is CASSFEWAPNEKLFF.

This clonotype has at least ten counts. The chain combines TRBV20-1 with TRBJ2-7, with TRBD2 identical over 8 bases. Germline assignment: CDR1 DFQATT and CDR2 SNEGSKA (reference sequence). CDR3 length: 14 residues. Unmatched junction bases numbered 8, after V lost 2 bases and J lost 5 bases. The CDR3 loop is CSARKSAGVNEQYF. The CDR3 coding sequence is TGCAGTGCTAGAAAGTCAGCGGGAGTTAACGAGCAGTACTTC.

The rearrangement uses TRBV29-1 and TRBJ2-7, with D unresolved. The germline V and J ends were trimmed by 4 bases and 4 bases, with 8 bases remaining between them. This CDR3 has 11 residues. Germline CDR1 SQVTM, CDR2 ANQGSEA. CDR3 DNA: TGCAGCGTTGCACTGAATTACGAGCAGTACTTC. Translating it yields CSVALNYEQYF.

This clonotype occurred a few times. The rearrangement links TRBV15 to TRBJ2-5, with D unresolved. There are 17 residues in the CDR3. The V gene's germline CDR1 is LNHNV and CDR2 YYDKDF (reference sequence). The V gene lost 0 bases and the J gene lost 1 base, with 15 bases spanning the gap. The CDR3 protein is CATSRDLRLKFQETQYF. The CDR3, as DNA: TGTGCCACCAGCAGAGATCTACGTCTCAAATTCCAAGAGACCCAGTACTTC.